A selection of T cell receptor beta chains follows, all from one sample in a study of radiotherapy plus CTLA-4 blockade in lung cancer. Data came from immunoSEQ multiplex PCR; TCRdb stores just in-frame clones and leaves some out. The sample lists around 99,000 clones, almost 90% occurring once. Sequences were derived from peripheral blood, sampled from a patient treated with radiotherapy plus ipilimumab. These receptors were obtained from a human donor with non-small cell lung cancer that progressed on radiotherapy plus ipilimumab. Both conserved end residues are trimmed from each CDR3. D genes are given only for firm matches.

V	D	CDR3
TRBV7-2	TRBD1	ASSPGGWSNQPQH
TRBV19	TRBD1	ASSIAGRGTGFAEQY
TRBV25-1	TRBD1	ASSAGTGAQH
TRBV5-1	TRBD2	ASGATSGYNEQF
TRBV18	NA	ASSGGTQETQY
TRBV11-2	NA	ASSLRGDTGELF
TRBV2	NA	ASSEGRSDTQY
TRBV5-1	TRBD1	ASSDGQGEVDTQY
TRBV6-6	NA	ASSYEAGIYGYT
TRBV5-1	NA	ASSLGQYNEKLF
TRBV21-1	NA	ASSTPIRLAGGQETQY
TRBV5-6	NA	ASSLRYEQF
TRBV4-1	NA	ASSPGKGLPYYGYT
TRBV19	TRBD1	ASQQGVENTEAF
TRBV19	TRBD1	ASSIRTGSAYEQY
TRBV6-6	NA	ASGWGSEAYEQH
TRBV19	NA	ASRLQGTNTEAF
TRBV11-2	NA	ASSFGGPAIDTQY
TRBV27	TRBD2	ASSPLAETNTGELF
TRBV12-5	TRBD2	ASGLAGGPGY
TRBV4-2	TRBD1	ASSVNRGRETQY
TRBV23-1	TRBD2	ASSQSLRLAGEQF